The clone carrying this T cell receptor (beta chain) was counted only a few times. Antigen: not known. TCRdb reanalysed the multiplex PCR reads using MiXCR and keeps one entry per CDR3 protein. The sample holds 70 or so distinct CDR3 sequences. Whole-study findings and limits: Greatest tumor Treg TCR overlap was with tumor naive CD4+ cells. Tumor memory CD4+ T cell TCR gene usage was found to cluster with blood and lymph node memory CD4+ cells and with lymph node naive CD4+ cells.

The sorted Tregs were CD4+CD25+CD127-/low cells. Sequencing was done on a sample of tumor-infiltrating Tregs sorted from the breast tumor. The sequence derives from a female donor with breast cancer.

CDR3 sequence reads: CASSLGDGYTF. The DNA of the CDR3 is TGTGCCAGCAGTTTGGGCGATGGCTACACCTTC. The genes are TRBV12-3 or TRBV12-4 and TRBJ1-2; D remains unclear. This CDR3 is built from 11 residues. Trimming took off 3 bases at V and 6 bases at J, with 5 bases between the two ends.